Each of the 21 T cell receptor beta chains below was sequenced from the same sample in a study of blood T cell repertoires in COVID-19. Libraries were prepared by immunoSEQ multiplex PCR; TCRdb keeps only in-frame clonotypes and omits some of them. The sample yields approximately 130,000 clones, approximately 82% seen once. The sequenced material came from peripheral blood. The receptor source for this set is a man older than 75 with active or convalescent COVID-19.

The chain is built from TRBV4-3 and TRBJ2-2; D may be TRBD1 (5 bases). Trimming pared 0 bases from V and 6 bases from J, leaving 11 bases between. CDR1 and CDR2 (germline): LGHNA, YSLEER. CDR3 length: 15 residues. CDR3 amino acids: CASSQDRVRAGELFF. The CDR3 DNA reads TGCGCCAGCAGCCAAGACAGGGTTAGAGCCGGGGAGCTGTTTTTT.

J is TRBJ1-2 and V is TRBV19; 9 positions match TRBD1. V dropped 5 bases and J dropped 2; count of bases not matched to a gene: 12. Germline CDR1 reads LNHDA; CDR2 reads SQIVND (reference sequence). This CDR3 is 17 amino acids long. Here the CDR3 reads CASSPPGQGLLNYGYTF. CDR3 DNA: TGTGCCAGTAGTCCTCCGGGACAGGGCCTCCTCAACTATGGCTACACCTTC.

The CDR3 here is CASSPADRETQYF. As DNA, the CDR3 is TGTGCCAGCAGCCCCGCGGATAGAGAGACCCAGTACTTC. The chain uses TRBV9 and TRBJ2-5; D uncertain. CDR1 and CDR2 from the germline V gene are SGDLS and YYNGEE. With 4 bases removed from V and 4 bases from J, the gap between germline ends came to 11 bases. This CDR3 spans 13 amino acids.

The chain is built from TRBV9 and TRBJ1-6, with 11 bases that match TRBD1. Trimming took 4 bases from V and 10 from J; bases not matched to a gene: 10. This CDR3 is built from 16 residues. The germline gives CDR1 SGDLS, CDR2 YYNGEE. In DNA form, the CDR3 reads TGTGCCAGCAGCCCCACCGGGACAGGGGGGCTCTCACCCCTCCACTTT. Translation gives CASSPTGTGGLSPLHF.

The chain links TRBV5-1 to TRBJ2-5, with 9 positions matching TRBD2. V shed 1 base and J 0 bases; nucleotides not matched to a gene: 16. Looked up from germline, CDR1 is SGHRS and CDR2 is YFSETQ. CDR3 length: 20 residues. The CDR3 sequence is CASSLNAFFSQRGDQETQYF. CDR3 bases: TGCGCCAGCAGCTTGAATGCGTTCTTCTCCCAGCGGGGGGACCAAGAGACCCAGTACTTC.

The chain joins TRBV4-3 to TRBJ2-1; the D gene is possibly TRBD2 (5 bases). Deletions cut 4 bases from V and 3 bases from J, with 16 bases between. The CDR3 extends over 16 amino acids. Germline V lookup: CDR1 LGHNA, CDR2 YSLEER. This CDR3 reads CASSPYNRENYNEQFF. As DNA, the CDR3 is TGCGCCAGCAGCCCTTACAACCGGGAAAACTACAATGAGCAGTTCTTC.

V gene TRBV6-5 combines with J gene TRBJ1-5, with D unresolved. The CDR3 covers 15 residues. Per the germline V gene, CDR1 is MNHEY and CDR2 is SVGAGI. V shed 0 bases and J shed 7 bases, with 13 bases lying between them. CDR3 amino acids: CASSYSTGLGQPQHF. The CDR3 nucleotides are TGTGCCAGCAGTTACTCGACTGGCCTAGGCCAGCCCCAGCATTTT.

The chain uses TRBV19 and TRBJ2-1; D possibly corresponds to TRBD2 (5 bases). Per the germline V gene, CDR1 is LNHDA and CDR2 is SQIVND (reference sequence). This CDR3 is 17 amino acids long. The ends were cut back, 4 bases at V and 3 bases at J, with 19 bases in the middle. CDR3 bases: TGTGCCAGTAGTACCCCCCGGGAAAGGGCAGGCTACAATGAGCAGTTCTTC. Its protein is CASSTPRERAGYNEQFF.

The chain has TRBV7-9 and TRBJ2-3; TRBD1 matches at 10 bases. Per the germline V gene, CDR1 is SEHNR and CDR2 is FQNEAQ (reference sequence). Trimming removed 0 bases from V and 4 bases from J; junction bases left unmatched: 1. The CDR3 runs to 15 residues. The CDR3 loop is CASSLAGQGADTQYF. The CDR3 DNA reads TGTGCCAGCAGCTTAGCCGGACAGGGGGCAGATACGCAGTATTTT.

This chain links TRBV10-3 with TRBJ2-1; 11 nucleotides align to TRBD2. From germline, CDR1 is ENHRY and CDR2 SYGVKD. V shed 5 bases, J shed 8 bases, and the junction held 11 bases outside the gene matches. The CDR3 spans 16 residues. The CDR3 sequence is CAISQPLTSGDYEQFF. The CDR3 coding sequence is TGTGCCATCAGTCAGCCCCTGACTAGCGGGGACTATGAGCAGTTCTTC.

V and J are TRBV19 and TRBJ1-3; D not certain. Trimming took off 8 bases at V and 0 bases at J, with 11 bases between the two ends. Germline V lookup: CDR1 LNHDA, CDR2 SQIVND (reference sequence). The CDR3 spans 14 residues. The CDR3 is CASGEVYSGNTIYF. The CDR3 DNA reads TGTGCCAGTGGAGAGGTGTACTCTGGAAACACCATATATTTT.

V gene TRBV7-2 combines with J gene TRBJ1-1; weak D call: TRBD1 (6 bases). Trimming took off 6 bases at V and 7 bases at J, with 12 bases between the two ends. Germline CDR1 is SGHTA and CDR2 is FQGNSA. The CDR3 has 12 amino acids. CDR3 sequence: CASSRDRYEAFF. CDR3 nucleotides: TGTGCCAGCAGTAGAGACAGGTATGAAGCTTTCTTT.

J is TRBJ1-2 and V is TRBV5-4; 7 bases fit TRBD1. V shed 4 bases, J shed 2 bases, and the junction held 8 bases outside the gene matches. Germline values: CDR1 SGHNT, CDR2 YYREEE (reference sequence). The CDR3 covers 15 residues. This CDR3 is CASSTRTGENYGYTF. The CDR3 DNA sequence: TGTGCCAGCAGCACCCGGACAGGCGAAAACTATGGCTACACCTTC.

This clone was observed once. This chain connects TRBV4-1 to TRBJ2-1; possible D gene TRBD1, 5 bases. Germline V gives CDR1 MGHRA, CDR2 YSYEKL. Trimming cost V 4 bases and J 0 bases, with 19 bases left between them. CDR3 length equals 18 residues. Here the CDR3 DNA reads TGCGCCAGCAGCCCCAAAGGACACAGCCCCAGCTCCTACAATGAGCAGTTCTTC. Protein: CASSPKGHSPSSYNEQFF.

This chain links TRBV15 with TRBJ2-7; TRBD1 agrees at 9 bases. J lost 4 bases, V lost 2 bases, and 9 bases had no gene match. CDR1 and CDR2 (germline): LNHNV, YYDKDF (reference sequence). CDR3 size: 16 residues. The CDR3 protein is CATSRITGGAVYEQYF. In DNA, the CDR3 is TGTGCCACCAGCAGAATAACAGGGGGCGCAGTTTACGAGCAGTACTTC.

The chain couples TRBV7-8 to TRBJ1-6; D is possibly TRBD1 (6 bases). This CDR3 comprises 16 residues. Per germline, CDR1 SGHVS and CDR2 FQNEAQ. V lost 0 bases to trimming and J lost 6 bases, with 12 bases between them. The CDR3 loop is CASSLAGQLLNSPLHF. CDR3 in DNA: TGTGCCAGCAGCTTAGCAGGACAGCTCCTTAATTCACCCCTCCACTTT.

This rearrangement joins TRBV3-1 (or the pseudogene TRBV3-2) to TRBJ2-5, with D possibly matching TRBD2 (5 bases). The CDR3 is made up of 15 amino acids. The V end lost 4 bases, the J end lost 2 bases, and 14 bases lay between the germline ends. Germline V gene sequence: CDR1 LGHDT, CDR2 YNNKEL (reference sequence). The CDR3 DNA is TGTGCCAGCAGCCGATCACTAGAGTCTCAAGAGACCCAGTACTTC. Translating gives CASSRSLESQETQYF.

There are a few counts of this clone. The CDR3 here is CASSLKGQLNTEAFF. The CDR3 coding sequence is TGTGCCAGCAGCTTAAAGGGACAGCTGAACACTGAAGCTTTCTTT. J is TRBJ1-1 and V is TRBV7-6; 7 bases agree with TRBD1. Trimming cost V 2 bases and J 0 bases; bases outside gene matches: 3. Germline CDR1 SGHVS, CDR2 FNYEAQ. CDR3 length: 15 residues.

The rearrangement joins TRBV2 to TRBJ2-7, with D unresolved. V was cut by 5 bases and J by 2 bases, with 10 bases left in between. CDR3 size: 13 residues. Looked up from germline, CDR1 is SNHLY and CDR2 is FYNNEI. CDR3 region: CASSPGSTYEQYF. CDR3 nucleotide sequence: TGTGCCAGCAGTCCCGGGTCAACCTACGAGCAGTACTTC.

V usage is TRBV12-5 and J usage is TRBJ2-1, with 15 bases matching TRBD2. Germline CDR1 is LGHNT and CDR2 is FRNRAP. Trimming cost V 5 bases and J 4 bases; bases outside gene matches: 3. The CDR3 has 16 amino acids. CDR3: CASGTGTSGGYNEQFF. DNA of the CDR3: TGTGCTAGTGGTACAGGGACTAGCGGGGGGTACAATGAGCAGTTCTTC.

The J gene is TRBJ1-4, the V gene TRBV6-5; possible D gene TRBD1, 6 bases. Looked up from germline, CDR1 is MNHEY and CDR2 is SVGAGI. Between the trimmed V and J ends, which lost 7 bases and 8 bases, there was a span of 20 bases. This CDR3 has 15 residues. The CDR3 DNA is TGTGCCAGCACTTTCTCTGTGGGGGGGCGGGAAAAACTGTTTTTT. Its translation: CASTFSVGGREKLFF.